One sample yielded the 21 T cell receptor beta chains listed below, sequenced in a study of tumor and adjacent non-tumor tissue in lung cancer. The template was RNA from unsorted bulk tissue. The normal lung tissue was taken more than 3 cm from the tumor edge. The library came from three nested PCR rounds adapted from ARM-PCR protocols. TCRdb itself ran the multiplex PCR reads through MiXCR, one entry per CDR3 protein. This table holds about 60,000 distinct CDR3 sequences, about 55% found once. The sequencing sample was made of distant non-tumor lung tissue. Source of these receptors: a man in his 70s with non-small cell lung cancer.

On this clonotype itself: One end of the junction does not line up with germline, which may come from a read error. J is TRBJ1-1 and V is TRBV11-2; maybe TRBD1 (6 bases). CDR1 and CDR2 (germline): SGHAT, FQNNGV. The CDR3 totals 15 residues. CDR3 amino acids: CTSSPGQLESTEAFF. CDR3 sequence (DNA): TGTACCAGCAGCCCCGGACAGTTGGAAAGCACCGAAGCTTTCTTT.

The table lists this clonotype with a few counts. The J gene is TRBJ2-5, the V gene TRBV7-9; D not resolved. Per germline, CDR1 SEHNR and CDR2 FQNEAQ (reference sequence). V lost 7 bases and J 4 bases, leaving 19 bases between the germline ends. This CDR3 has 15 amino acids. For the CDR3, the DNA is TGTGCCAGCAACCCCCCAGGCTCTTCAGGAGAGACCCAGTACTTC. Protein product: CASNPPGSSGETQYF.

With respect to this clonotype: A much larger clonotype is one base distant, so this may be a read error. The chain couples TRBV28 to TRBJ1-1; D is perhaps TRBD1 (5 bases). The V gene's germline CDR1 is MDHEN and CDR2 SYDVKM. The CDR3 length is 14 residues. The CDR3 loop reads CTSSLGTKNTEAFF. The CDR3 bases are TGTACCAGCAGTCTCGGGACCAAGAACACTGAAGCTTTCTTT.

The V gene is TRBV6-2 or TRBV6-3, the J gene TRBJ1-6; D might be TRBD1 (6 bases). The CDR3 runs to 15 residues. CDR1 MNHEY and CDR2 SVGEGT come from the germline V gene. V shed 5 bases and J shed 7 bases, with 15 bases lying between them. The DNA for the CDR3 is TGTGCCAGCAGTCGCGGACAGATTGACAATTCACCCCTCCACTTT. It translates to CASSRGQIDNSPLHF.

To note about this clonotype: The CDR3 does not end in the conserved phenylalanine or tryptophan, so this is likely a read error. V usage is TRBV6-1 and J usage is TRBJ1-2, with D possibly matching TRBD1 (5 bases). V lost 5 bases and J 0 bases, leaving 13 bases between the germline ends. The CDR3 extends over 15 amino acids. Germline V gene data show CDR1 as MNHNS and CDR2 as SASEGT. This CDR3 reads CASSTTASSNYGYTI. DNA for the CDR3: TGTGCCAGCAGTACGACAGCCTCCTCTAACTATGGCTACACCATC.

The CDR3 nucleotides are TGTGCCAGCAGTTTGGGGAGTCGACTTGAAAAACTGTTTTTT. Amino acid sequence: CASSLGSRLEKLFF. The chain is built from TRBV28 and TRBJ1-4, with no clear D. The length of the CDR3 is 14 residues. In germline, CDR1 is MDHEN, CDR2 SYDVKM. With 3 bases removed from V and 7 bases from J, the gap between germline ends came to 12 bases. The whole variable domain, remainder taken from reference TRBV28 and TRBJ1-4, is DVKVTQSSRYLVKRTGEKVFLECVQDMDHENMFWYRQDPGLGLRLIYFSYDVKMKEKGDIPEGYSVSREKKERFSLILESASTNQTSMYLCASSLGSRLEKLFFGSGTQLSVL.

This clonotype was seen a few times. The rearrangement uses TRBV7-8 and TRBJ1-3; D is uncertain. This CDR3 contains 15 residues. V was pared by 1 base and J by 3 bases, with 10 bases between. In germline, CDR1 is SGHVS, CDR2 FQNEAQ. CDR3 amino acids: CASSLVPALGNTIYF. The CDR3 DNA reads TGTGCCAGCAGCTTAGTCCCAGCTCTTGGAAACACCATATATTTT.

Regarding this clonotype: Sequence at one end of the junction differs from germline and may be a read error. The rearrangement links TRBV6-2 or TRBV6-3 to TRBJ2-1, with 7 bases matching TRBD2. Germline-derived CDR1 and CDR2 are MNHEY and SVGEGT. CDR3 length: 16 amino acids. The CDR3 DNA sequence: TGCGCCAGCAGTTACTCTCGGGGGGACTCCTACATTGAGCAGTTCTTC. Amino acids: CASSYSRGDSYIEQFF.

A word on this clonotype: The junction differs from germline at one of its ends, possibly a read error. This chain links TRBV12-3 or TRBV12-4 with TRBJ2-5; D possibly corresponds to TRBD2 (6 bases). CDR3 size: 16 residues. The DNA for the CDR3 is TGTGCTAGCAGTTTAGCGGAACAGACGACTGCACAGACCCAGTACTTC. It codes for CASSLAEQTTAQTQYF.

In its sample, this clonotype was seen many times. The chain has TRBV4-2 and TRBJ1-3; D remains ambiguous. Trimming pared 7 bases from V and 0 bases from J, leaving 19 bases between. CDR1 and CDR2 (germline): LGHNA, YNFKEQ. This CDR3 is 17 amino acids long. Here the CDR3 reads CASIPLGRSSSGNTIYF. The DNA for the CDR3 is TGTGCCAGCATCCCCCTTGGGAGGTCGAGCTCTGGAAACACCATATATTTT.

In regard to this clonotype: At one boundary the junction diverges from the germline segment, which might be a read error. This CDR3 is CASNYWYNGQFF. The CDR3 DNA follows: TGTGCCAGCAATTACTGGTACAATGGGCAGTTCTTC. This chain uses TRBV6-2 or TRBV6-3 with TRBJ2-1; D is uncertain. Germline values: CDR1 MNHEY, CDR2 SVGEGT. The CDR3 is 12 amino acids.

This clonotype was recorded once. The germline gene is not matched at one end of the junction; a read error may be the cause. V is TRBV4-1 and J is TRBJ2-2; TRBD2 matches 9 bases. Germline V CDR1 and CDR2: MGHRA, YSYEKL. The length of the CDR3 is 16 residues. CDR3 in amino acids: CASSLQREAYTEGLFF. CDR3 in DNA: TGTGCCAGCAGCCTCCAGCGGGAGGCCTACACCGAGGGGCTGTTTTTT.

As for this clonotype: Since the CDR3 does not end with the conserved phenylalanine or tryptophan, this likely comes from a read error. The DNA is omitted, as the CDR3 cannot be located on it reliably, and the CDR3 follows TCRdb's listing. This chain uses TRBV29-1 with TRBJ2-4; the D call TRBD1 from the table was never checked on the DNA. Germline assignment: CDR1 SQVTM and CDR2 ANQGSEA. Including both end residues, the CDR3 is 14 amino acids long. CDR3 protein: CSVTGAGAKNIQYS.

A note on this clonotype: This could be a read error, since a much larger clone is one nucleotide away. The chain has TRBV6-6 and TRBJ2-2; TRBD1 matches 10 bases. Germline V CDR1 and CDR2: MNHNY, SVGAGI (reference sequence). The length of the CDR3 is 15 residues. CDR3 bases: TGTGCCAGCAGCTTTGGACAGGGGGGGGCCGGGAAGCTGTTTTTT. It specifies CASSFGQGGAGKLFF.

Note on this clonotype: Compared with germline, one end of the junction differs, possibly owing to a read error. Here the CDR3 reads CSSSFTGNYEQHF. CDR3 nucleotide sequence: TGCTCCAGCAGCTTTACAGGGAACTACGAGCAGCACTTC. The chain joins TRBV5-1 to TRBJ2-7; a weak D match, TRBD1 (6 bases). Germline values: CDR1 SGHRS, CDR2 YFSETQ. The CDR3 sequence is 13 residues long.

With respect to this clonotype: A read error may produce the germline difference seen at one junction end. DNA for the CDR3: TGTGCCAGCACCAAGCGCCGGGACAGGGAACGCCGGACTGAAGTTTTCTTT. Translating gives CASTKRRDRERRTEVFF. The V call is TRBV6-5, the J call TRBJ1-1; TRBD1 matches 9 bases. CDR3 length equals 17 residues. Per the germline V gene, CDR1 is MNHEY and CDR2 is SVGAGI.

The rearrangement links TRBV7-9 to TRBJ1-4; 9 bases map to TRBD1. Losses at the gene ends were 6 bases for V and 9 bases for J; bases not matched to a gene: 5. This CDR3 contains 13 residues. Germline V gene sequence: CDR1 SEHNR, CDR2 FQNEAQ (reference sequence). The DNA of the CDR3 is TGTGCCAGCAGTTTACAGGGGGCTAAAAAACTGTTTTTT. Translation: CASSLQGAKKLFF.

This clonotype was detected ten times or more. The CDR3 sequence: CASSSPTGEQYF. CDR3 DNA: TGTGCCAGCAGCTCGCCTACAGGAGAGCAGTACTTC. The chain uses TRBV7-9 and TRBJ2-7, with D possibly matching TRBD1 (5 bases). This CDR3 is built from 12 residues. CDR1 SEHNR and CDR2 FQNEAQ come from the germline V gene (reference sequence). V was cut by 4 bases and J by 7 bases, with 11 bases left in between. The variable domain in full, completed from reference TRBV7-9 and TRBJ2-7, reads DTGVSQNPRHKITKRGQNVTFRCDPISEHNRLYWYRQTLGQGPEFLTYFQNEAQLEKSRLLSDRFSAERPKGSFSTLEIQRTEQGDSAMYLCASSSPTGEQYFGPGTRLTVT.

This clonotype was counted many times. The chain has TRBV7-9 and TRBJ2-5; no reliable D call. V was shortened by 4 bases and J by 4 bases, with 13 bases between the two germline ends. Germline loops: CDR1 SEHNR, CDR2 FQNEAQ (reference sequence). The CDR3 is 14 residues long. The CDR3 DNA is TGTGCCAGCAGCTCCCCGTCCGTTGTAGAGACCCAGTACTTC. Protein: CASSSPSVVETQYF.

This clonotype was seen ten or more times. V gene TRBV12-3 or TRBV12-4 combines with J gene TRBJ1-1, with unresolved D. This CDR3 contains 12 residues. The germline V and J ends were trimmed by 5 bases and 3 bases, with 7 bases remaining between them. The CDR3 protein is CASSPLYTEAFF. The CDR3 DNA sequence: TGTGCCAGCAGTCCTTTATACACTGAAGCTTTCTTT.

This clonotype was observed a single time. A much bigger clone sits one base away, suggesting this may be a read error. The chain recombines TRBV6-7 with TRBJ2-4, with D tentatively TRBD1 or TRBD2 (5 bases each). TRBV6-7 is identified as an open reading frame with a role that is uncertain. The CDR3 contains 16 residues. Trimming pared 5 bases from V and 1 base from J, leaving 15 bases between. CDR3 bases: TGTGCCAGCAGTCTGCCTGGGACCGGCGCCAAAAACATTCAGTACTTC. Protein: CASSLPGTGAKNIQYF.